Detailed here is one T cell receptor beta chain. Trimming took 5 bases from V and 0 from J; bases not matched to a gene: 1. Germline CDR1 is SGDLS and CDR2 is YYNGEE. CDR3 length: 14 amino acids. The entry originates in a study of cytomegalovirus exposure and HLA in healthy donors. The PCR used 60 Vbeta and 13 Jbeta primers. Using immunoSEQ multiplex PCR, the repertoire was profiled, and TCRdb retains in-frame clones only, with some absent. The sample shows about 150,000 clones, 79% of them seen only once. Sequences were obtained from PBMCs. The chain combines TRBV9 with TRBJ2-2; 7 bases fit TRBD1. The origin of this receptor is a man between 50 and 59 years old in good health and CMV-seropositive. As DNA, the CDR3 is TGTGCCAGCAGGGGGACAGCGAACACCGGGGAGCTGTTTTTT. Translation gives CASRGTANTGELFF.